A selection of T cell receptor beta chains follows, all from one sample in a study of naive and memory T cell subsets. TCRdb used MiXCR to reprocess the UMI-ligation and nested PCR reads, holding one entry per CDR3 protein. Seen here are roughly 130,000 distinct CDR3 sequences, 35% to 40% observed once, and the top ten hold 0.9%. Input material: central memory CD4+ T cells from blood. These receptor sequences come from a human donor in good health. CDR3s include the opening cysteine and the closing phenylalanine or tryptophan. Each record gives: J gene, V gene, D gene, clone size, CDR3 protein, CDR3 DNA. D genes are given only for firm matches. Not all rows give a size; the values are once, few, many and, for expanded clones, a class.

TRBJ2-1,TRBV3-1,.,many,CASRRNNEQFF,TGTGCCAGCAGACGAAACAATGAGCAGTTCTTC
TRBJ2-4,TRBV6-5,.,.,CASSSRSQGNIQYF,TGTGCCAGCAGTTCTCGGTCCCAAGGGAACATTCAGTACTTC
TRBJ2-1,TRBV28,.,.,CASSYTGRLYNEQFF,TGTGCCAGCAGTTACACAGGGCGTCTCTACAATGAGCAGTTCTTC
TRBJ2-1,TRBV10-3,TRBD2,.,CAISGTSGSNEQFF,TGTGCCATCAGTGGGACTAGCGGCAGCAATGAGCAGTTCTTC
TRBJ2-5,TRBV7-2,.,.,CASSLDRTAIQETQYF,TGTGCCAGCAGCTTAGATCGCACAGCTATACAAGAGACCCAGTACTTC
TRBJ2-7,TRBV5-1,.,.,CASSLQGRGYEQYF,TGCGCCAGCAGCTTGCAGGGGCGGGGATACGAGCAGTACTTC
TRBJ2-7,TRBV20-1,TRBD2,.,CSANLAGVAEQYF,TGCAGTGCTAACCTAGCGGGAGTCGCCGAGCAGTACTTC
TRBJ2-2,TRBV7-9,.,.,CASSLAGKTNTGELFF,TGTGCCAGCAGCTTAGCGGGAAAGACGAACACCGGGGAGCTGTTTTTT
TRBJ1-6,TRBV6-5,.,few,CASRRTENSPLHF,TGTGCCAGCAGAAGGACGGAGAATTCACCCCTCCACTTT
TRBJ1-2,TRBV29-1,TRBD1,many,CSVRPPGQGNGYTF,TGCAGCGTACGTCCACCGGGACAGGGGAATGGCTACACCTTC
TRBJ1-2,TRBV30,.,.,CAWTLGGRGYTF,TGTGCCTGGACCCTAGGAGGGCGCGGCTACACCTTC
TRBJ2-7,TRBV28,TRBD1,once,CASNGDRVSYEQYF,TGTGCCAGCAACGGGGACAGGGTCTCCTACGAGCAGTACTTC
TRBJ2-1,TRBV29-1,TRBD2,.,CSVKGTSGRGSYNEQFF,TGCAGCGTAAAAGGGACTAGCGGGAGAGGGAGCTACAATGAGCAGTTCTTC
TRBJ2-3,TRBV28,TRBD2,.,CASSSPYGLADTDTQYF,TGTGCCAGCAGTTCTCCATACGGACTAGCGGACACAGATACGCAGTATTTT
TRBJ2-3,TRBV6-1,.,.,CASSENRLRTDTQYF,TGTGCCAGCAGTGAAAACAGGCTACGCACAGATACGCAGTATTTT
TRBJ2-7,TRBV11-2,.,.,CASSSQGRSSYEQYF,TGTGCCAGCAGCTCTCAGGGTCGTTCGTCCTACGAGCAGTACTTC
TRBJ1-4,TRBV25-1,.,.,CASSRTRGVTNEKLFF,TGTGCCAGCAGCAGAACACGCGGTGTGACTAATGAAAAACTGTTTTTT
TRBJ2-7,TRBV6-5,.,.,CASKKANYEQYF,TGTGCCAGCAAAAAGGCTAACTACGAGCAGTACTTC
TRBJ2-1,TRBV6-2/TRBV6-3,.,.,CASSNRRVSYNEQFF,TGTGCCAGCAGTAATAGGCGGGTCTCCTACAATGAGCAGTTCTTC
TRBJ2-7,TRBV11-2,.,.,CASSLDPRVEDEQYF,TGTGCCAGCAGCTTAGACCCCAGGGTGGAGGACGAGCAGTACTTC
TRBJ2-7,TRBV30,.,.,CAWRKTVIYEQYF,TGTGCCTGGCGAAAGACAGTTATCTACGAGCAGTACTTC
TRBJ2-7,TRBV7-6,.,many,CASSLDDGYSYEQYF,TGTGCCAGCAGCTTGGACGACGGGTACTCCTACGAGCAGTACTTC
TRBJ1-2,TRBV20-1,TRBD1,.,CSPSRTGEWERGYTF,TGCAGTCCTAGCCGGACAGGGGAGTGGGAAAGAGGCTACACCTTC
TRBJ2-3,TRBV30,TRBD1,.,CARNRGPTDTQYF,TGTGCCCGAAACAGGGGCCCCACAGATACGCAGTATTTT
TRBJ1-2,TRBV5-1,.,.,CASSQGGGQNYGYTF,TGCGCCAGCAGCCAAGGCGGGGGGCAGAACTATGGCTACACCTTC
TRBJ2-3,TRBV20-1,TRBD2,.,CSANGRRAGITDTQYF,TGCAGTGCCAATGGGCGCAGAGCGGGAATCACAGATACGCAGTATTTT
TRBJ1-2,TRBV7-2,.,.,CASRTSGGAGNYGYTF,TGTGCCAGCAGGACCTCGGGGGGGGCCGGTAACTATGGCTACACCTTC
TRBJ1-6,TRBV4-3,TRBD1,.,CASSQYQGAVSRYSPLHF,TGCGCCAGCAGCCAGTACCAGGGGGCAGTTTCGCGTTATTCACCCCTCCACTTT
TRBJ1-1,TRBV6-5,.,.,CASSPYPTGKGAEAFF,TGTGCCAGCAGCCCATACCCGACGGGGAAGGGCGCTGAAGCTTTCTTT
TRBJ2-1,TRBV3-1,TRBD2,few,CASSQVGAGGRREQFF,TGTGCCAGCAGCCAAGTCGGGGCGGGAGGTCGGAGGGAGCAGTTCTTC
TRBJ2-1,TRBV29-1,TRBD2,.,CSARLAGVANEQFF,TGCAGCGCCCGACTAGCGGGAGTTGCAAATGAGCAGTTCTTC
TRBJ2-5,TRBV11-2,.,.,CASSYARQLGTQYF,TGTGCCAGCAGCTATGCTAGACAGCTTGGGACCCAGTACTTC
TRBJ2-4,TRBV5-4,.,.,CASSSGLAKNIQYF,TGTGCCAGCAGCTCAGGACTAGCCAAAAACATTCAGTACTTC
TRBJ2-2,TRBV10-1,TRBD1,once,CATTNGQGGGELFF,TGCGCCACCACAAACGGACAGGGTGGCGGGGAGCTGTTTTTT
TRBJ1-4,TRBV20-1,TRBD1,.,CSARGFEFNRGGKLFF,TGCAGTGCTAGGGGATTCGAGTTTAACAGGGGTGGAAAACTGTTTTTT
TRBJ2-5,TRBV5-6,TRBD1,few,CASSQRQGRYQETQYF,TGTGCCAGCAGCCAGAGACAGGGCCGGTACCAAGAGACCCAGTACTTC
TRBJ2-2,TRBV11-2,.,.,CASSLAGHTGELFF,TGTGCCAGCAGCTTAGCAGGGCACACCGGGGAGCTGTTTTTT
TRBJ2-6,TRBV7-8,TRBD2,.,CASTPHGGNSGANVLTF,TGTGCCAGCACCCCTCACGGGGGGAACTCTGGGGCCAACGTCCTGACTTTC
TRBJ2-4,TRBV28,.,many,CASSPGRGVKNIQYF,TGTGCCAGCAGCCCCGGCCGGGGCGTCAAAAACATTCAGTACTTC
TRBJ1-5,TRBV12-3/TRBV12-4,TRBD1,.,CASRYGQGNQPQHF,TGTGCCAGCAGATACGGACAGGGAAATCAGCCCCAGCATTTT
TRBJ1-2,TRBV27,.,few,CASKRGATNYGYTF,TGTGCCAGCAAGCGCGGGGCTACTAACTATGGCTACACCTTC
TRBJ2-5,TRBV20-1,TRBD2,.,CSASKAEAGVVTQYF,TGCAGTGCTAGTAAAGCGGAAGCGGGAGTCGTCACCCAGTACTTC
TRBJ2-2,TRBV5-1,.,.,CASSPGSSTGELFF,TGCGCCAGCAGCCCCGGGAGTTCAACCGGGGAGCTGTTTTTT
TRBJ2-7,TRBV27,.,.,CASSRNTYEQYF,TGTGCCAGCAGCAGGAACACCTACGAGCAGTACTTC
TRBJ1-1,TRBV5-4,.,.,CASSLRGRGVSNTEAFF,TGTGCCAGCAGCTTGCGGGGTAGGGGGGTCTCGAACACTGAAGCTTTCTTT
TRBJ2-3,TRBV5-5,TRBD2,.,CASSRRTSGRLGTDTQYF,TGTGCCAGCAGCAGACGGACTAGCGGGAGGCTCGGCACAGATACGCAGTATTTT